The subject of this entry is one T cell receptor (beta chain). Extraction and reverse transcription of RNA yielded cDNA as the sequencing template. Generated by immunoSEQ multiplex PCR, the TCRdb table keeps only in-frame clones and is missing some. The table lists about 160,000 clones, 87% of them singletons. The data were taken from a study of CD8+ T cells in alopecia areata. Trimming pared 3 bases from V and 4 bases from J, leaving 22 bases between. Germline V gives CDR1 SQVTM, CDR2 ANQGSEA. The CDR3 covers 17 residues. This TCR came from a human donor with alopecia areata. This specimen was CD8+ T cells sorted from blood, taken at week 0. V and J are TRBV29-1 and TRBJ2-1; D unclear. CDR3 coding DNA: TGCAGCGTTGACGGGCTACACAACTCCTTCAATTACAATGAGCAGTTCTTC. Its protein is CSVDGLHNSFNYNEQFF.